Below are 32 T cell receptor beta chains sequenced from a single sample in a study of regulatory T cells in long-lasting Graves disease. Time point specified: persistent/refractory GD, antithyroid drugs over 5 years with positive TRAb. Following extraction of RNA from PBMCs, that RNA was used to make the TCR library. The TCR beta library used iRepertoire HTBI primers with Arm-PCR amplification of CDR3. Each CDR3 protein gets one entry after TCRdb re-called the multiplex PCR reads with MiXCR. This table has a few hundred thousand distinct CDR3 sequences, 20% to 30% appearing once. Sequencing used peripheral blood mononuclear cells (PBMCs), obtained when the disease was refractory, from a patient treated with antithyroid drugs. The source of these receptors is a female donor with Graves disease.

This clonotype was observed a handful of times. The genes are TRBV20-1 and TRBJ2-6; 11 bases align to TRBD1. The CDR3 is 16 amino acids. Germline CDR1 reads DFQATT; CDR2 reads SNEGSKA (reference sequence). V was clipped by 6 bases and J by 4 bases; unmatched bases: 8. The CDR3 protein is CSAPGQGARGANVLTF. The CDR3, as DNA: TGCAGTGCCCCTGGACAGGGGGCGCGAGGGGCCAACGTCCTGACTTTC.

This clonotype has just a few counts. The chain has TRBV3-1 and TRBJ1-1, with D possibly matching TRBD1 (5 bases). Germline V gene lookup returns CDR1 LGHDT and CDR2 YNNKEL (reference sequence). Trimming left V 4 bases short and J 7 bases short, with 13 bases between. This CDR3 is 13 amino acids long. Written as DNA, the CDR3 is TGTGCCAGCAGCCGACGACAGTCTGGTGAAGCTTTCTTT. Its protein product is CASSRRQSGEAFF.

The J gene is TRBJ2-2, the V gene TRBV19, with 8 positions matching TRBD1. The length of the CDR3 is 17 residues. Germline CDR1 and CDR2: LNHDA and SQIVND (reference sequence). Trimming cost V 7 bases and J 3 bases; bases outside gene matches: 13. CDR3 residues: CASTSGQVTLDTGELFF. Here the CDR3 DNA reads TGTGCCAGTACCTCGGGACAGGTAACTTTGGACACCGGGGAGCTGTTTTTT.

This clonotype was counted ten times or more. The CDR3 sequence: CSATTGTGHGYTF. The DNA for the CDR3 is TGCAGTGCTACCACCGGGACAGGGCATGGCTACACCTTC. The chain combines TRBV20-1 with TRBJ1-2, with 9 bases that match TRBD1. This CDR3 is 13 amino acids long. The J segment lost 6 bases and the V segment lost 4 bases, leaving 6 bases of the junction unmatched. The V gene's germline CDR1 is DFQATT and CDR2 SNEGSKA (reference sequence).

This clonotype was picked up a small number of times. A single base separates this from a much larger clone, so it may be a read error. The chain joins TRBV3-1 to TRBJ1-5, with D possibly matching TRBD1 (6 bases). The CDR3 totals 13 residues. The germline V gene has CDR1 LGHDT and CDR2 YNNKEL (reference sequence). The V and J ends lost 4 bases and 6 bases respectively, with 10 bases between them. The CDR3 here is CASSPQGGQPQHF. DNA for the CDR3: TGTGCCAGCAGCCCACAGGGTGGTCAGCCCCAGCATTTT.

This clonotype was recorded a few times. The rearrangement links TRBV12-3 or TRBV12-4 to TRBJ2-3; D is uncertain. This CDR3 has 11 amino acids. Deletions cut 6 bases from V and 10 bases from J, with 11 bases between. The DNA of the CDR3 is TGTGCCAGCAGCGAGACGCGATCGCAGTATTTT. It translates to CASSETRSQYF.

The V call is TRBV10-3, the J call TRBJ2-7, with 8 bases fitting TRBD1. The CDR3 has 21 amino acids. V was clipped by 3 bases and J by 4 bases; unmatched bases: 26. CDR1 ENHRY and CDR2 SYGVKD come from the germline V gene. The CDR3, as DNA: TGTGCCATCAGTGATGCCTCCGGGACAGGCCCATGGAGGGAGGCCGTATACGAGCAGTACTTC. This sequence encodes CAISDASGTGPWREAVYEQYF.

This chain links TRBV7-9 with TRBJ2-7; D might be TRBD2 (5 bases). The germline V gene encodes CDR1 SEHNR and CDR2 FQNEAQ (reference sequence). The CDR3 spans 12 residues. The V and J ends lost 8 bases and 1 base respectively, with 9 bases between them. This chain's CDR3 is CASAIASYEQYF. CDR3 sequence (DNA): TGTGCCAGCGCAATAGCGTCCTACGAGCAGTACTTC.

This clonotype was detected only a few times. CDR3 sequence (DNA): TGTGCCAGCAGCTTAGTGGTTAGGAATTCTGGAAACACCATATATTTT. As protein: CASSLVVRNSGNTIYF. This chain links TRBV7-2 with TRBJ1-3; no definite D call. Germline loops: CDR1 SGHTA, CDR2 FQGNSA. The length of the CDR3 is 16 residues. V was cut by 1 base and J by 1 base, with 11 bases left in between.

This clonotype was observed many times. V is TRBV6-1 and J is TRBJ2-4; TRBD1 or TRBD2 may be the D gene (6 bases each). The CDR3 spans 18 residues. Trimming cost V 2 bases and J 1 base, with 18 bases left between them. Germline lookup yields CDR1 MNHNS and CDR2 SASEGT. CDR3 DNA: TGTGCCAGCAGTGAAAAAGGGGGGTTGACAGAGGCCAAAAACATTCAGTACTTC. Amino acid sequence: CASSEKGGLTEAKNIQYF.

Points on this clonotype: Being one base from a much bigger clone, this may be a read error. The chain uses TRBV15 and TRBJ2-5; possible D gene TRBD2, 5 bases. Germline CDR1 is LNHNV and CDR2 is YYDKDF (reference sequence). Trimming stripped 0 bases from V and 7 bases from J, with 15 bases between. The CDR3 loop spans 15 amino acids. The CDR3 coding sequence is TGTGCCACCAGCAGAGATTTCAGGTCGGCGGGGACCCAGTACTTC. Its protein is CATSRDFRSAGTQYF.

This clonotype has ten or more counts. The rearrangement links TRBV2 to TRBJ1-4; no definite D call. The germline CDR1 and CDR2 sequences are SNHLY and FYNNEI. The CDR3 runs to 15 residues. With 4 bases removed from V and 4 bases from J, the gap between germline ends came to 13 bases. CDR3 DNA sequence: TGTGCCAGCAGTGTCGCCGAGAAACTTAATGAAAAACTGTTTTTT. Translation: CASSVAEKLNEKLFF. The entire variable domain, with the rest obtained from reference TRBV2 and TRBJ1-4, is as follows: EPEVTQTPSHQVTQMGQEVILRCVPISNHLYFYWYRQILGQKVEFLVSFYNNEISEKSEIFDDQFSVERPDGSNFTLKIRSTKLEDSAMYFCASSVAEKLNEKLFFGSGTQLSVL.

This clonotype was seen only a few times. This chain links TRBV7-2 with TRBJ2-7; D tentatively fits TRBD1 or TRBD2 (5 bases each). V lost 8 bases and J 2 bases, leaving 10 bases between the germline ends. Germline V gene data show CDR1 as SGHTA and CDR2 as FQGNSA. CDR3 length: 12 amino acids. The CDR3 coding sequence is TGTGCCAGCCCGAAGGGACCCTACGAGCAGTACTTC. Translation: CASPKGPYEQYF.

This clonotype was counted between two and nine times. The genes are TRBV19 and TRBJ1-1; D is possibly TRBD1 (5 bases). The CDR3 spans 13 residues. V lost 3 bases to trimming and J lost 10 bases, with 15 bases between them. Germline CDR1 and CDR2: LNHDA and SQIVND (reference sequence). This CDR3 reads CASSISGTKVAFF. CDR3 sequence (DNA): TGTGCCAGTAGTATTTCGGGGACGAAGGTAGCTTTCTTT. Together with reference TRBV19 and TRBJ1-1, the CDR3 gives the full variable domain: DGGITQSPKYLFRKEGQNVTLSCEQNLNHDAMYWYRQDPGQGLRLIYYSQIVNDFQKGDIAEGYSVSREKKESFPLTVTSAQKNPTAFYLCASSISGTKVAFFGQGTRLTVV.

There are a few counts of this clonotype. A much larger clone differs from this one at a single base, so this may be a read error. The chain links TRBV2 to TRBJ2-2, with unresolved D. Trimming removed 7 bases at V and 7 bases at J, with 19 bases between. The CDR3 spans 15 residues. Germline V gene sequence: CDR1 SNHLY, CDR2 FYNNEI. Written as DNA, the CDR3 is TGTGCCAGCAAGGTTGCGGCTAACGGTGTCGGGGAGCTGTTTTTT. This encodes CASKVAANGVGELFF. The whole variable domain, remainder taken from reference TRBV2 and TRBJ2-2, is EPEVTQTPSHQVTQMGQEVILRCVPISNHLYFYWYRQILGQKVEFLVSFYNNEISEKSEIFDDQFSVERPDGSNFTLKIRSTKLEDSAMYFCASKVAANGVGELFFGEGSRLTVL.

This clonotype was detected many times. The chain couples TRBV20-1 to TRBJ2-7; D possibly corresponds to TRBD2 (6 bases). V lost 4 bases and J 3 bases, leaving 19 bases between the germline ends. Looked up from germline, CDR1 is DFQATT and CDR2 is SNEGSKA (reference sequence). This CDR3 comprises 15 residues. The CDR3 sequence: CSAKMLGGLNYEQYF. DNA for the CDR3: TGCAGTGCTAAGATGCTGGGAGGTCTGAACTACGAGCAGTACTTC.

The chain is built from TRBV5-1 and TRBJ2-2, with 7 bases fitting TRBD1. Per germline, CDR1 SGHRS and CDR2 YFSETQ. The CDR3 covers 15 residues. After removal of 7 bases from V and 2 bases from J, the junction contained 8 bases not matched to a gene. The CDR3 sequence is CASVPGQPNTGELFF. The CDR3 bases are TGCGCCAGCGTACCGGGACAGCCAAACACCGGGGAGCTGTTTTTT.

This clonotype was detected ten times or more. This CDR3 is CASSLEILNGGETQYF. The DNA of the CDR3 is TGTGCCAGCAGCTTGGAGATTCTTAACGGAGGAGAGACCCAGTACTTC. The chain employs TRBV5-6 and TRBJ2-5, with a tentative D call TRBD2 (5 bases). Germline V lookup: CDR1 SGHDT, CDR2 YYEEEE. Trimming shortened V by 0 bases and J by 4 bases, and 16 bases separated the two germline ends. CDR3 length: 16 residues.

In its sample, this clonotype was seen many times. CDR3 coding DNA: TGTGCCAGCAGCTTGGACTCGGCAGGGACCACCTACGAGCAGTACTTC. It translates to CASSLDSAGTTYEQYF. This rearrangement joins TRBV7-2 to TRBJ2-7; the D gene could be TRBD1 or TRBD2 (5 bases each). V lost 3 bases, J lost 2 bases, and 17 bases lay in between. The CDR3 sequence is 16 residues long. Germline V gives CDR1 SGHTA, CDR2 FQGNSA.

V is TRBV3-1 and J is TRBJ2-7; 8 nucleotides agree with TRBD2. J was trimmed by 4 bases and V by 4 bases; bases with no gene match: 3. The CDR3 covers 13 residues. Germline V lookup: CDR1 LGHDT, CDR2 YNNKEL (reference sequence). The CDR3 here is CASSPTSGYEQYF. CDR3 nucleotide sequence: TGTGCCAGCAGCCCTACTAGCGGTTACGAGCAGTACTTC.

This clonotype came up many times. The V and J genes are TRBV7-8 and TRBJ2-5; the match to TRBD2 covers 7 bases. V gave up 7 bases and J gave up 5 bases; unmatched junction bases: 16. This CDR3 region has 16 residues. Germline CDR1 SGHVS, CDR2 FQNEAQ. CDR3 DNA: TGTGCCAGCACTAAGAAGGTGGCGGGAGTTTCGGAGACCCAGTACTTC. Translating gives CASTKKVAGVSETQYF. Full variable domain (missing parts from reference TRBV7-8 and TRBJ2-5): GAGVSQSPRYKVAKRGQDVALRCDPISGHVSLFWYQQALGQGPEFLTYFQNEAQLDKSGLPSDRFFAERPEGSVSTLKIQRTQQEDSAVYLCASTKKVAGVSETQYFGPGTRLLVL.

The genes are TRBV29-1 and TRBJ2-1; D assignment may be TRBD1 or TRBD2 (5 bases each). Per the germline V gene, CDR1 is SQVTM and CDR2 is ANQGSEA. The CDR3 is 12 amino acids. Between the trimmed V and J ends, which lost 7 bases and 9 bases, there was a span of 16 bases. The CDR3 coding sequence is TGCAGCGGGACTGAACCAGGGAGTGAGCAGTTCTTC. Protein sequence: CSGTEPGSEQFF.

This clonotype occurred a few times. The V call is TRBV5-5, the J call TRBJ2-4, with D possibly matching TRBD1 (6 bases). V gave up 4 bases and J gave up 0 bases, with 23 bases separating them. The CDR3 has 19 residues. From germline, CDR1 is SGHKS and CDR2 YYEKEE (reference sequence). The CDR3 spells CASSAAGDEYLLAKNIQYF. The CDR3 DNA follows: TGTGCCAGCAGCGCCGCAGGGGATGAATATCTACTAGCCAAAAACATTCAGTACTTC.

The chain recombines TRBV25-1 with TRBJ2-7, with 12 bases that match TRBD2. Unmatched junction bases numbered 7, after V lost 4 bases and J lost 0 bases. Germline CDR1 MGHDK, CDR2 SYGVNS. The CDR3 contains 17 residues. The CDR3 DNA sequence: TGTGCCAGCAGTGGCGCTACTAGCGGGAGGATCTCCTACGAGCAGTACTTC. This sequence encodes CASSGATSGRISYEQYF.

This clonotype was detected ten times or more. This chain uses TRBV12-3 or TRBV12-4 with TRBJ2-5; D ambiguous. V dropped 3 bases and J dropped 1 base, with 6 bases sitting between them. The CDR3 has 13 residues. The DNA for the CDR3 is TGTGCCAGCAGTTTTGGCTTCCAAGAGACCCAGTACTTC. Protein product: CASSFGFQETQYF.

This clonotype was found a few times. This sequence joins TRBV6-9 and TRBJ1-1; D is perhaps TRBD1 (5 bases). Germline CDR1 MNHGY, CDR2 SVAAGI. The CDR3 extends over 16 amino acids. Trimming stripped 4 bases from V and 0 bases from J, with 15 bases between. CDR3 DNA sequence: TGTGCCAGCAGTTCCGGGACTGCGTTTCTGAACACTGAAGCTTTCTTT. Translating gives CASSSGTAFLNTEAFF.

The V call is TRBV30, the J call TRBJ2-1, with D perhaps given as TRBD1 or TRBD2 (6 bases each). The CDR3 length is 12 residues. Trimming left V 1 base short and J 9 bases short, with 10 bases between. CDR1 and CDR2 (germline): GTSNPN, SVGIG (reference sequence). The CDR3 region is CAWSGGAGEQFF. For the CDR3, the DNA is TGTGCCTGGAGTGGGGGGGCGGGTGAGCAGTTCTTC. The whole variable domain, filled in from reference TRBV30 and TRBJ2-1, reads SQTIHQWPATLVQPVGSPLSLECTVEGTSNPNLYWYRQAAGRGLQLLFYSVGIGQISSEVPQNLSASRPQDRQFILSSKKLLLSDSGFYLCAWSGGAGEQFFGPGTRLTVL.

This clonotype was seen many times. The V gene is TRBV2, the J gene TRBJ2-7; maybe TRBD1 (7 bases). The CDR3 spans 16 residues. The V gene's germline CDR1 is SNHLY and CDR2 FYNNEI. The V end was cut by 0 bases, the J end by 3 bases, with 15 bases between. CDR3 nucleotides: TGTGCCAGCAGTGAAGCAGGACAGGAGGGCGGCTACGAGCAGTACTTC. This translates into CASSEAGQEGGYEQYF.

This clonotype has just a few counts. This chain uses TRBV20-1 with TRBJ1-5; D gene unclear. Germline loops: CDR1 DFQATT, CDR2 SNEGSKA (reference sequence). V was shortened by 6 bases and J by 3 bases, with 12 bases between the two germline ends. CDR3 length equals 13 residues. This CDR3 is CSAVKGLNQPQHF. Here the CDR3 DNA reads TGCAGTGCCGTCAAGGGCCTCAATCAGCCCCAGCATTTT.

This chain uses TRBV20-1 with TRBJ2-7; 10 bases are shared with TRBD2. Germline values: CDR1 DFQATT, CDR2 SNEGSKA (reference sequence). The CDR3 totals 13 residues. The trim removed 4 bases at V and 6 bases at J, leaving 6 bases unmatched. The CDR3 loop is CSAISSGSAEQYF. Written as DNA, the CDR3 is TGCAGTGCTATCTCTAGCGGGAGTGCCGAGCAGTACTTC.

The CDR3 DNA follows: TGTGCCTGCGTCAGTTTTTTCGGGGAGCTGTTTTTT. Its translation is CACVSFFGELFF. The chain recombines TRBV19 with TRBJ2-2; D is unclear. This CDR3 region has 12 residues. In germline, CDR1 is LNHDA, CDR2 SQIVND (reference sequence). Trimming took off 11 bases at V and 7 bases at J, with 14 bases between the two ends.

V usage is TRBV5-1 and J usage is TRBJ1-5, with a tentative D call TRBD1 (5 bases). Germline assignment: CDR1 SGHRS and CDR2 YFSETQ. The CDR3 has 15 amino acids. Between the trimmed V and J ends, which lost 0 bases and 3 bases, there was a span of 10 bases. This CDR3 is CASSLAGQTNQPQHF. The CDR3 DNA sequence: TGCGCCAGCAGCTTGGCAGGGCAGACCAATCAGCCCCAGCATTTT.